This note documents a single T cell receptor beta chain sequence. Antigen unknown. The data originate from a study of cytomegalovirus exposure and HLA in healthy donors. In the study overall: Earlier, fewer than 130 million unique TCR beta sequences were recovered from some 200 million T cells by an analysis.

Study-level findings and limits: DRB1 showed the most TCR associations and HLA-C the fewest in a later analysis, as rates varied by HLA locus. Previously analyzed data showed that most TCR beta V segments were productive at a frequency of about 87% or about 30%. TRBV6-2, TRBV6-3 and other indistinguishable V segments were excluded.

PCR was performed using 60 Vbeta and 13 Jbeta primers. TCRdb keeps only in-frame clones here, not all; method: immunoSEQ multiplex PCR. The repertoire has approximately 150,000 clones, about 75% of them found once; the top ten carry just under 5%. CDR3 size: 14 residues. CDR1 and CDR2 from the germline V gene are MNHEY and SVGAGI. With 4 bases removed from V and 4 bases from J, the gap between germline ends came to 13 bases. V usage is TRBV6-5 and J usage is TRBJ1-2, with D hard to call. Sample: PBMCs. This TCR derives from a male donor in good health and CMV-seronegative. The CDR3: CASSSSGPIYGYTF. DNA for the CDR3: TGTGCCAGCAGTTCCTCGGGCCCCATCTATGGCTACACCTTC.